This TCR beta chain appears in the sequencing data of a study of OX40 agonist ivuxolimab in advanced cancers. Here immunoSEQ multiplex PCR was the method, and the copy in TCRdb shows in-frame clones only, minus some. The profile covers nearly 45,000 clones, with 75% to 90% appearing a single time and over 14% taken by the ten largest. Germline V gene sequence: CDR1 SGHTS, CDR2 YDEGEE. CDR3 size: 14 residues. The V end lost 3 bases, the J end lost 7 bases, and 14 bases lay between the germline ends. Anyone with autoimmune disease history or systemic immunosuppression was excluded. The V gene is TRBV5-8, the J gene TRBJ1-5; weak D call: TRBD1 (5 bases). The source of this sequence is an adult with an advanced solid tumor such as melanoma, head and neck, liver or kidney cancer. The specimen was CD4+ or CD8+ T cells sorted from blood, collected in a trial of the OX40 agonist ivuxolimab. The CDR3 nucleotides read TGTGCCAGCAGCTCCCTCTTCAGGGCGCAGCCCCAGCATTTT. Its protein is CASSSLFRAQPQHF. Full variable domain (rest looked up from reference TRBV5-8 and TRBJ1-5): EAGVTQSPTHLIKTRGQQATLRCSPISGHTSVYWYQQALGLGLQFLLWYDEGEERNRGNFPPRFSGRQFPNYSSELNVNALELEDSALYLCASSSLFRAQPQHFGDGTRLSIL.